These 17 T cell receptor beta chains came from one sample sequenced in a study of radiotherapy plus CTLA-4 blockade in lung cancer. Measured with immunoSEQ multiplex PCR; TCRdb has only the in-frame clones, and not every one. The data show some 70,000 clones, 79% seen once. The sequences come from peripheral blood, collected from a patient treated with radiotherapy plus ipilimumab. The source of these receptors is a human donor with non-small cell lung cancer who had a complete response to radiotherapy plus ipilimumab.

The rearrangement uses TRBV6-1 and TRBJ1-2; TRBD1 matches 12 bases. V dropped 1 base and J dropped 8; count of bases not matched to a gene: 5. Germline-derived CDR1 and CDR2 are MNHNS and SASEGT. The CDR3 has 15 residues. As DNA, the CDR3 is TGTGCCAGCAGTGAAGGAGGGACAGGGGGCAAGGGCTACACCTTC. It translates to CASSEGGTGGKGYTF.

This clone was picked up one time. The chain has TRBV6-5 and TRBJ1-2; TRBD1 matches at 7 bases. V trimming: 6 bases; J trimming: 2 bases; junction bases outside the gene matches: 9. Germline V CDR1 and CDR2: MNHEY, SVGAGI. The CDR3 sequence is 15 residues long. DNA for the CDR3: TGTGCCAGCAGCAGAGGGACAGCCGGAAACTATGGCTACACCTTC. The encoded protein is CASSRGTAGNYGYTF.

The chain couples TRBV30 to TRBJ1-5, with 9 bases lining up with TRBD1. Germline CDR1 reads GTSNPN; CDR2 reads SVGIG (reference sequence). CDR3 length equals 16 residues. Trimming cost V 1 base and J 5 bases; bases outside gene matches: 9. CDR3 sequence (DNA): TGTGCCTGGAGTGAGCCGGGACAGGGTATTTATCAGCCCCAGCATTTT. It specifies CAWSEPGQGIYQPQHF.

The chain recombines TRBV19 with TRBJ2-5, with a weak D call TRBD1 (6 bases). V lost 3 bases and J 2 bases, leaving 10 bases between the germline ends. The CDR3 runs 14 residues. Germline values: CDR1 LNHDA, CDR2 SQIVND (reference sequence). The CDR3 DNA reads as TGTGCCAGTAGTATCGGACAGCCACAAGAGACCCAGTACTTC. Residues: CASSIGQPQETQYF. Using reference TRBV19 and TRBJ2-5 for the parts outside the CDR3, the full variable domain is DGGITQSPKYLFRKEGQNVTLSCEQNLNHDAMYWYRQDPGQGLRLIYYSQIVNDFQKGDIAEGYSVSREKKESFPLTVTSAQKNPTAFYLCASSIGQPQETQYFGPGTRLLVL.

This chain connects TRBV5-5 to TRBJ1-2; the D is unclear. The germline gives CDR1 SGHKS, CDR2 YYEKEE (reference sequence). The V end lost 4 bases, the J end lost 0 bases, and 10 bases lay between the germline ends. CDR3 size: 14 residues. CDR3 DNA sequence: TGTGCCAGCAGCCGAGAGGGCACTAACTATGGCTACACCTTC. Translating gives CASSREGTNYGYTF.

The chain uses TRBV13 and TRBJ1-1, with D unresolved. Trimming took off 3 bases at V and 2 bases at J, with 7 bases between the two ends. The CDR3 sequence is 13 residues long. The V gene's germline CDR1 is PRHDT and CDR2 FYEKMQ (reference sequence). CDR3: CASSLGVNTEAFF. Written as DNA, the CDR3 is TGTGCCAGCAGCTTGGGTGTAAACACTGAAGCTTTCTTT.

This chain joins TRBV2 and TRBJ1-6, with TRBD1 identical over 8 bases. Germline assignment: CDR1 SNHLY and CDR2 FYNNEI. CDR3 length equals 14 residues. V was pared by 4 bases and J by 8 bases, with 4 bases of the junction left unmatched. CDR3 sequence (DNA): TGTGCCAGCAGTGGACAGGGGAGGGATTCACCCCTCCACTTT. Amino acid sequence: CASSGQGRDSPLHF.

Here the CDR3 DNA reads TGTGCCAGCAGTGCGTCCGGGACAGATAACTATGGCTACACCTTC. This sequence encodes CASSASGTDNYGYTF. The J gene is TRBJ1-2, the V gene TRBV25-1; TRBD1 aligns across 7 bases. Trimming removed 4 bases from V and 1 base from J; junction bases left unmatched: 6. Germline CDR1 MGHDK, CDR2 SYGVNS. This CDR3 comprises 15 residues.

This chain connects TRBV7-8 to TRBJ1-4, with unresolved D. In germline, CDR1 is SGHVS, CDR2 FQNEAQ. The CDR3 length is 16 residues. V shed 5 bases and J shed 0 bases, with 13 bases lying between them. CDR3 sequence (DNA): TGTGCCAGCAGCCCGTTGGTGCCTGCAACTAATGAAAAACTGTTTTTT. Translation gives CASSPLVPATNEKLFF.

The chain uses TRBV30 and TRBJ2-2; D could derive from TRBD1 or TRBD2 (5 bases each). The CDR3 covers 14 residues. V gave up 4 bases and J gave up 4 bases, with 13 bases separating them. CDR1 is GTSNPN, CDR2 SVGIG, per germline (reference sequence). This chain's CDR3 is CAWTRLRGTGELFF. In nucleotides, the CDR3 is TGTGCCTGGACCCGACTGAGGGGCACCGGGGAGCTGTTTTTT.

This clone appeared a few times. CDR3 amino acids: CASSVAIPDTQYF. CDR3 bases: TGTGCCAGCAGCGTGGCTATTCCTGATACGCAGTATTTT. The V call is TRBV9, the J call TRBJ2-3; D is unresolved. Germline V CDR1 and CDR2: SGDLS, YYNGEE. V lost 2 bases and J lost 6, with 10 bases in between. The CDR3 is 13 amino acids.

This chain uses TRBV27 with TRBJ2-1, with 7 nucleotides matching TRBD1. The CDR3 length is 16 residues. V gave up 6 bases and J gave up 5 bases; unmatched junction bases: 13. The germline gives CDR1 MNHEY, CDR2 SMNVEV (reference sequence). The CDR3 sequence: CASSPLNRGNNNEQFF. The CDR3 DNA follows: TGTGCCAGCAGCCCTTTGAACAGGGGTAACAACAATGAGCAGTTCTTC.

The CDR3 reads CASSILGQGTDTQYF. Here the CDR3 DNA reads TGTGCCAGTAGTATTCTGGGACAGGGCACAGATACGCAGTATTTT. This chain joins TRBV19 and TRBJ2-3; 8 bases map to TRBD1. The J segment lost 1 base and the V segment lost 3 bases, leaving 3 bases of the junction unmatched. The CDR3 totals 15 residues. Germline lookup yields CDR1 LNHDA and CDR2 SQIVND (reference sequence).

V usage is TRBV5-6 and J usage is TRBJ2-7; the D is unclear. CDR1 and CDR2 (germline): SGHDT, YYEEEE. This CDR3 comprises 11 residues. Deletions cut 4 bases from V and 7 bases from J, with 9 bases between. CDR3 residues: CASSLRSEQYF. As DNA, the CDR3 is TGTGCCAGCAGCCTAAGGTCGGAGCAGTACTTC.

The chain recombines TRBV27 with TRBJ2-3, with D possibly TRBD1 on 6 matching bases. Germline V CDR1 and CDR2: MNHEY, SMNVEV (reference sequence). The CDR3 loop spans 16 amino acids. V was trimmed by 0 bases and J by 8 bases, leaving 18 bases between them. The CDR3, as DNA: TGTGCCAGCAGTTTATCGCAGGGGTTGATCGTCCGTACGCAGTATTTT. Translating it yields CASSLSQGLIVRTQYF.

Within the sample, this clone is medium-sized. This rearrangement joins TRBV12-5 to TRBJ1-2, with TRBD1 as a possible D gene (5 bases). The V gene's germline CDR1 is LGHNT and CDR2 FRNRAP. Trimming took off 0 bases at V and 2 bases at J, with 10 bases between the two ends. The CDR3 has 15 amino acids. The CDR3 bases are TGTGCTAGTGGTTTGGTAATCAGGGACAACTATGGCTACACCTTC. It translates to CASGLVIRDNYGYTF.

The chain uses TRBV19 and TRBJ1-2; D is perhaps TRBD1 (5 bases). The V end lost 5 bases, the J end lost 7 bases, and 11 bases lay between the germline ends. In germline, CDR1 is LNHDA, CDR2 SQIVND (reference sequence). CDR3 length: 12 residues. The chain's CDR3 is CASSERDSGYTF. CDR3 coding DNA: TGTGCCAGTAGTGAGAGGGACTCTGGCTACACCTTC.